These 23 T cell receptor beta chains were sequenced from one sample in a study of blood T cell repertoires in COVID-19. Method: immunoSEQ multiplex PCR; TCRdb's copy keeps in-frame clones and lacks some. The table lists about 260,000 clones, about 90% of them singletons. What was sequenced was peripheral blood. The source is a middle-aged woman who had recovered from COVID-19.

This sequence joins TRBV15 and TRBJ2-7; a possible D gene is TRBD1 (5 bases). V lost 2 bases to trimming and J lost 1 base, with 12 bases between them. Per the germline V gene, CDR1 is LNHNV and CDR2 is YYDKDF (reference sequence). The CDR3 is made up of 15 amino acids. The CDR3 DNA reads TGTGCCACCAGCAGATCTAGACAGCTTTCCTACGAGCAGTACTTC. This codes for CATSRSRQLSYEQYF.

This clone was detected many times. The CDR3 DNA is TGTGCCAGCAGCCCGCGAGACAGGGTAAATTCACCCCTCCACTTT. Translating it yields CASSPRDRVNSPLHF. The chain recombines TRBV7-2 with TRBJ1-6; 7 nucleotides agree with TRBD1. CDR1 is SGHTA, CDR2 FQGNSA, per germline. The CDR3 is 15 amino acids. V trimming: 5 bases; J trimming: 7 bases; junction bases outside the gene matches: 8. Full variable domain (outside the CDR3, taken from reference TRBV7-2 and TRBJ1-6): GAGVSQSPSNKVTEKGKDVELRCDPISGHTALYWYRQSLGQGLEFLIYFQGNSAPDKSGLPSDRFSAERTGGSVSTLTIQRTQQEDSAVYLCASSPRDRVNSPLHFGNGTRLTVT.

The chain carries TRBV14 and TRBJ1-2; D remains ambiguous. Germline V CDR1 and CDR2: SGHDN, FVKESK. The V gene lost 4 bases and the J gene lost 5 bases, with 17 bases spanning the gap. This CDR3 spans 15 amino acids. For the CDR3, the DNA is TGTGCCAGCAGCCCTTCACCCACTTCATGGTATGGCTACACCTTC. Protein sequence: CASSPSPTSWYGYTF.

The chain recombines TRBV4-3 with TRBJ2-1, with 10 bases matching TRBD2. CDR3 size: 15 residues. V was pared by 4 bases and J by 6 bases, with 6 bases of the junction left unmatched. Germline CDR1 and CDR2: LGHNA and YSLEER. The chain's CDR3 is CASSLGLAMVNEQFF. DNA of the CDR3: TGCGCCAGCAGCCTGGGACTAGCGATGGTCAATGAGCAGTTCTTC.

V gene TRBV28 combines with J gene TRBJ2-3; 10 positions match TRBD1. CDR1 and CDR2 (germline): MDHEN, SYDVKM. The V gene end was trimmed by 5 bases and the J gene end by 5 bases; junction bases not matched to a gene: 7. The CDR3 covers 15 residues. CDR3 residues: CASSPGQGIIDTQYF. In nucleotides, the CDR3 is TGTGCCAGCAGTCCGGGACAGGGGATCATAGATACGCAGTATTTT. Looking up the rest from reference TRBV28 and TRBJ2-3 gives the full variable domain: DVKVTQSSRYLVKRTGEKVFLECVQDMDHENMFWYRQDPGLGLRLIYFSYDVKMKEKGDIPEGYSVSREKKERFSLILESASTNQTSMYLCASSPGQGIIDTQYFGPGTRLTVL.

CDR3 amino acids: CASSYGTGQGRGYTF. CDR3 nucleotides: TGTGCCAGCAGTTACGGGACGGGACAGGGACGTGGCTACACCTTC. This rearrangement joins TRBV6-5 to TRBJ1-2; 9 bases align to TRBD1. Germline values: CDR1 MNHEY, CDR2 SVGAGI. Losses at the gene ends were 2 bases for V and 7 bases for J; bases not matched to a gene: 8. This CDR3 contains 15 residues.

This chain uses TRBV19 with TRBJ1-2, with 10 bases that match TRBD1. Germline V gives CDR1 LNHDA, CDR2 SQIVND (reference sequence). The CDR3 is made up of 13 amino acids. V shed 7 bases and J 9 bases; nucleotides not matched to a gene: 8. The CDR3 region has the DNA TGTGCCAGTACCGCGGGACAGGGGCTAAGCTACACCTTC. Its translation is CASTAGQGLSYTF.

The gene calls are TRBV19 and TRBJ1-5; 10 bases line up with TRBD1. V lost 5 bases to trimming and J lost 2 bases; unmatched junction nucleotides: 12. The CDR3 has 18 residues. Germline lookup yields CDR1 LNHDA and CDR2 SQIVND (reference sequence). The CDR3 region has the DNA TGTGCCAGTAGTTCAAGGACAGGGGGTGTTTTGGGCAATCAGCCCCAGCATTTT. Translation gives CASSSRTGGVLGNQPQHF.

This clone was seen just once. The rearrangement uses TRBV19 and TRBJ2-1; TRBD1 agrees at 9 bases. The CDR3 extends over 15 amino acids. The V gene end was trimmed by 5 bases and the J gene end by 8 bases; junction bases not matched to a gene: 10. The V gene's germline CDR1 is LNHDA and CDR2 SQIVND (reference sequence). CDR3 loop: CASSFYRDRADEQFF. The CDR3 DNA follows: TGTGCCAGTAGTTTCTACCGGGACAGGGCCGATGAGCAGTTCTTC.

V and J are TRBV7-2 and TRBJ2-7, with 8 bases identical to TRBD2. This CDR3 comprises 14 residues. V dropped 4 bases and J dropped 5; count of bases not matched to a gene: 7. CDR1 SGHTA and CDR2 FQGNSA come from the germline V gene. This CDR3 reads CASSSAGGWNEQYF. The CDR3 bases are TGTGCCAGCAGCTCTGCGGGGGGATGGAACGAGCAGTACTTC.

This clone came up once. The gene calls are TRBV5-1 and TRBJ2-1; 8 positions agree with TRBD2. CDR1 and CDR2 (germline): SGHRS, YFSETQ. This CDR3 is 15 amino acids long. V lost 0 bases to trimming and J lost 2 bases; unmatched junction nucleotides: 1. CDR3 DNA: TGCGCCAGCAGCTTGGACGGGGGGGCCTACAATGAGCAGTTCTTC. As protein: CASSLDGGAYNEQFF. Supplemented by reference TRBV5-1 and TRBJ2-1, the full variable domain reads KAGVTQTPRYLIKTRGQQVTLSCSPISGHRSVSWYQQTPGQGLQFLFEYFSETQRNKGNFPGRFSGRQFSNSRSEMNVSTLELGDSALYLCASSLDGGAYNEQFFGPGTRLTVL.

Notes on this clone: An end of the junction does not agree with germline; a read error may underlie this. This chain joins TRBV2 and TRBJ2-7, with TRBD1 as a possible D gene (6 bases). Germline values: CDR1 SNHLY, CDR2 FYNNEI. This CDR3 comprises 12 residues. CDR3 loop: CVSGRGNYEQYF. For the CDR3, the DNA is TGTGTCAGCGGAAGGGGGAATTACGAGCAGTACTTC.

This clone occurred once. CDR3 DNA sequence: TGTGCCACCAGCCTCCTCCCAGGACAGGGGGCCTCTGACGGCTACACCTTC. The encoded protein is CATSLLPGQGASDGYTF. The rearrangement links TRBV15 to TRBJ1-2, with TRBD1 identical over 11 bases. CDR3 length: 17 residues. Germline V gene data show CDR1 as LNHNV and CDR2 as YYDKDF (reference sequence). Unmatched junction bases numbered 16, after V lost 5 bases and J lost 8 bases.

The sample holds one count of this clone. The rearrangement links TRBV12-3 or TRBV12-4 to TRBJ1-1; D ambiguous. With 1 base removed from V and 1 base from J, the gap between germline ends came to 4 bases. The length of the CDR3 is 13 residues. The CDR3: CASSLGGNTEAFF. As DNA, the CDR3 is TGTGCCAGCAGTTTAGGCGGGAACACTGAAGCTTTCTTT.

This clone has only one observation. The rearrangement links TRBV5-1 to TRBJ2-1; 10 bases line up with TRBD2. With V trimmed by 0 bases and J by 8 bases, 8 bases remained unmatched. The germline gives CDR1 SGHRS, CDR2 YFSETQ. There are 16 residues in the CDR3. CDR3 protein: CASSLVSGGAHHEQFF. The CDR3 DNA reads TGCGCCAGCAGCTTGGTGAGCGGGGGGGCCCATCATGAGCAGTTCTTC. Full variable domain (rest looked up from reference TRBV5-1 and TRBJ2-1): KAGVTQTPRYLIKTRGQQVTLSCSPISGHRSVSWYQQTPGQGLQFLFEYFSETQRNKGNFPGRFSGRQFSNSRSEMNVSTLELGDSALYLCASSLVSGGAHHEQFFGPGTRLTVL.

The chain employs TRBV14 and TRBJ1-3, with 9 bases matching TRBD1. This CDR3 has 15 residues. Per germline, CDR1 SGHDN and CDR2 FVKESK. The V and J ends lost 8 bases and 2 bases, in that order; junction bases with no gene match: 7. CDR3 sequence reads: CASHEQGAPGNTIYF. CDR3 bases: TGTGCCAGCCATGAACAGGGGGCTCCTGGAAACACCATATATTTT.

This clone appeared a single time. The chain recombines TRBV5-4 with TRBJ2-7; 9 nucleotides agree with TRBD1. V dropped 4 bases and J dropped 4; count of bases not matched to a gene: 12. Germline lookup yields CDR1 SGHNT and CDR2 YYREEE (reference sequence). This CDR3 region has 16 residues. In DNA form, the CDR3 reads TGTGCCAGCAGCAGAGGGGTCGGACAGGGGTTATACGAGCAGTACTTC. Amino acid sequence: CASSRGVGQGLYEQYF.

V and J are TRBV28 and TRBJ1-5; D uncertain. Germline V gene sequence: CDR1 MDHEN, CDR2 SYDVKM. Trimming took 2 bases from V and 1 from J, leaving 12 bases between them. The CDR3 covers 16 residues. CDR3 loop: CASSLSTGISNQPQHF. The CDR3 nucleotides read TGTGCCAGCAGTTTAAGTACCGGGATCAGCAATCAGCCCCAGCATTTT.

J is TRBJ2-2 and V is TRBV27, with TRBD1 matching 8 bases. The CDR3 covers 15 residues. Germline values: CDR1 MNHEY, CDR2 SMNVEV (reference sequence). Trimming cost V 7 bases and J 5 bases; bases outside gene matches: 9. This chain's CDR3 is CASMGSTGGTGELFF. In DNA form, the CDR3 reads TGTGCCAGCATGGGTAGCACAGGGGGGACCGGGGAGCTGTTTTTT.

The CDR3 loop reads CASLKRGGRETQYF. Written as DNA, the CDR3 is TGTGCCAGCCTCAAGCGGGGGGGCCGGGAGACCCAGTACTTC. This chain joins TRBV21-1 and TRBJ2-5; the table gives TRBD2 as D, unverified against the DNA. TRBV21-1 is termed a pseudogene. The CDR3 length is 14 residues.

The chain couples TRBV7-9 to TRBJ1-1; TRBD1 might be the D (5 bases). Germline V lookup: CDR1 SEHNR, CDR2 FQNEAQ (reference sequence). The CDR3 consists of 16 residues. Trimming cost V 6 bases and J 2 bases, with 19 bases left between them. As DNA, the CDR3 is TGTGCCAGCAGTTCCCGCACCGGGGGAGGCAACACTGAAGCTTTCTTT. It yields the protein CASSSRTGGGNTEAFF.

This chain joins TRBV4-1 and TRBJ2-7; TRBD1 agrees at 7 bases. V gave up 1 base and J gave up 4 bases; unmatched junction bases: 7. The CDR3 totals 15 residues. Germline CDR1 reads MGHRA; CDR2 reads YSYEKL. DNA of the CDR3: TGCGCCAGCAGCCAAGCTGCGACAGGGCAATACGAGCAGTACTTC. Its protein is CASSQAATGQYEQYF.

The rearrangement uses TRBV5-6 and TRBJ1-5; 8 nucleotides align to TRBD1. CDR1 is SGHDT, CDR2 YYEEEE, per germline. The CDR3 totals 16 residues. J lost 5 bases, V lost 4 bases, and 11 bases had no gene match. The CDR3 loop reads CASSPSRRTGYQPQHF. CDR3 DNA: TGTGCCAGCAGCCCGTCCCGTCGGACAGGGTATCAGCCCCAGCATTTT.